This TCR beta chain came from a study of shared clonotypes between healthy human individuals. The data were produced by immunoSEQ multiplex PCR, yet TCRdb's version contains in-frame clones alone and is incomplete. The data hold some 450,000 clones, with 77% observed a single time. The germline V gene has CDR1 MGHRA and CDR2 YSYEKL. V shed 1 base and J shed 6 bases, with 12 bases lying between them. This CDR3 has 14 residues. The receptor was derived from a woman aged 40-49 years in good health. Some clones in this sample may be carry-over from other donors' samples. The rearrangement uses TRBV4-1 and TRBJ1-2; possible D gene TRBD1, 5 bases. Sequencing input: PBMCs. CDR3 protein: CASSQGGQVNGYTF. The DNA of the CDR3 is TGCGCCAGCAGCCAAGGGGGCCAGGTGAATGGCTACACCTTC.